Following are 20 T cell receptor beta chains from one sample sequenced in a study of T cell repertoires in cytomegalovirus infection. TCRdb itself ran the reads through MiXCR, one entry per CDR3 protein. The sample holds about 460,000 distinct CDR3 sequences, 10% to 12% seen once. Sequencing used PBMCs. These TCRs come from a human donor in good health (CMV status not recorded). Some clones in this sample may be carry-over from other donors' samples.

This clonotype has a count of ten or more. The V gene is TRBV7-8, the J gene TRBJ1-6; D is uncertain. Germline CDR1 is SGHVS and CDR2 is FQNEAQ. V shed 5 bases and J shed 9 bases, with 11 bases lying between them. The CDR3 is 13 residues long. The CDR3: CASSVELPSPLHF. The CDR3 DNA follows: TGTGCCAGCAGCGTAGAGTTACCTTCACCCCTCCACTTT.

In its sample, this clonotype was seen a few times. The chain carries TRBV29-1 and TRBJ2-2; D uncertain. Trimming cost V 1 base and J 7 bases, with 10 bases left between them. The germline gives CDR1 SQVTM, CDR2 ANQGSEA. The CDR3 runs 13 residues. CDR3 nucleotide sequence: TGCAGCGTTGAAGTGGTGGCGCTCGGGGAGCTGTTTTTT. It codes for CSVEVVALGELFF.

The sample holds many counts of this clonotype. This chain connects TRBV12-3 or TRBV12-4 to TRBJ2-3, with 7 bases that match TRBD1. This CDR3 comprises 15 residues. V lost 6 bases and J lost 1; bases outside the gene matches: 7. The CDR3 nucleotides are TGTGCCAGCAGCCGAGACAGGGTAGGCACAGATACGCAGTATTTT. It codes for CASSRDRVGTDTQYF.

This clonotype occurred many times. This chain uses TRBV12-3 or TRBV12-4 with TRBJ1-1; 10 bases fit TRBD1. The CDR3 is 15 residues long. Germline trimming cut 6 bases from V and 3 bases from J; bases unmatched to any gene: 7. The CDR3 region is CASRGDRGGDTEAFF. CDR3 coding DNA: TGTGCCAGCAGGGGGGACAGGGGCGGAGACACTGAAGCTTTCTTT.

This clonotype was counted a few times. V gene TRBV19 combines with J gene TRBJ1-1; no firm D call. Germline V CDR1 and CDR2: LNHDA, SQIVND (reference sequence). V lost 0 bases to trimming and J lost 4 bases, with 9 bases between them. The length of the CDR3 is 14 residues. Here the CDR3 reads CASSIEEGITEAFF. The CDR3 DNA reads as TGTGCCAGTAGTATAGAGGAAGGGATCACTGAAGCTTTCTTT.

About this clonotype: Germline is not matched at one junction end, which may reflect a read error. This sequence joins TRBV7-4 and TRBJ1-5; D is ambiguous. The CDR3 spans 14 residues. Germline CDR1 is SGHVT and CDR2 is SQSDAQ. The CDR3 protein is CASSLASSYQPQHF. The DNA for the CDR3 is TGTGCCAGCAGCTTAGCCAGTAGCTATCAGCCCCAGCATTTT.

At least ten counts were recorded for this clonotype. The J gene is TRBJ1-2, the V gene TRBV18; 11 bases line up with TRBD1. The CDR3 sequence is 14 residues long. With 3 bases clipped from V and 6 bases from J, the junction kept 3 bases outside the gene matches. Germline values: CDR1 KGHSH, CDR2 LQKENI. The CDR3 nucleotides are TGTGCCAGCTCACCGGACAGGGGGCGGAATGGCTACACCTTC. Translating gives CASSPDRGRNGYTF.

This clonotype was counted many times. The chain has TRBV7-2 and TRBJ2-5, with D possibly TRBD2 on 7 matching bases. Between the trimmed V and J ends, which lost 7 bases and 4 bases, there was a span of 19 bases. CDR3 length equals 15 residues. Germline V gene sequence: CDR1 SGHTA, CDR2 FQGNSA. The CDR3 nucleotides are TGTGCCAGCACCCAGGGGAGGGGAAGTGGAGAGACCCAGTACTTC. Protein sequence: CASTQGRGSGETQYF.

This clonotype was recorded at least ten times. The rearrangement links TRBV4-1 to TRBJ1-3; D call uncertain. V was pared by 4 bases and J by 0 bases, with 13 bases between. The CDR3 totals 16 residues. From germline, CDR1 is MGHRA and CDR2 YSYEKL. DNA of the CDR3: TGCGCCAGCAGCCTCGCCCCTCGAAACTCTGGAAACACCATATATTTT. This translates into CASSLAPRNSGNTIYF.

This clonotype was counted only a few times. The chain links TRBV10-3 to TRBJ2-1; 11 nucleotides match TRBD1. V was clipped by 8 bases and J by 6 bases; unmatched bases: 12. This CDR3 has 16 residues. The germline CDR1 and CDR2 sequences are ENHRY and SYGVKD. The DNA for the CDR3 is TGTGCCATCTCACGTCCTGAGGGGACAGGGGGCAATGAGCAGTTCTTC. Its translation is CAISRPEGTGGNEQFF.

Many counts were recorded for this clonotype. The J gene is TRBJ2-2, the V gene TRBV11-1; 10 bases line up with TRBD1. Germline assignment: CDR1 SGHAT and CDR2 FQDESV (reference sequence). The J segment lost 4 bases and the V segment lost 5 bases, leaving 4 bases of the junction unmatched. The CDR3 has 15 residues. The CDR3 protein is CASSRGTGVTGELFF. CDR3 bases: TGTGCCAGCAGCAGGGGGACAGGGGTCACCGGGGAGCTGTTTTTT.

This clonotype was seen repeatedly, ten times or more. This sequence joins TRBV30 and TRBJ2-1; D not resolved. V lost 4 bases and J lost 0, with 10 bases in between. Per the germline V gene, CDR1 is GTSNPN and CDR2 is SVGIG (reference sequence). The CDR3 runs 14 residues. CDR3 in DNA: TGTGCCTGGATAGGGAAAAGCTCCTACAATGAGCAGTTCTTC. It is translated as CAWIGKSSYNEQFF.

This clonotype has ten or more counts. The rearrangement uses TRBV4-1 and TRBJ2-2; D unclear. This CDR3 contains 14 residues. Germline V lookup: CDR1 MGHRA, CDR2 YSYEKL. With 1 base removed from V and 7 bases from J, the gap between germline ends came to 10 bases. The CDR3 DNA reads as TGCGCCAGCAGCCAAGGGCGTCCGGACGGGGAGCTGTTTTTT. Amino acids: CASSQGRPDGELFF.

This chain links TRBV7-8 with TRBJ1-1; the D gene is possibly TRBD1 (6 bases). The germline gives CDR1 SGHVS, CDR2 FQNEAQ. The CDR3 loop spans 15 amino acids. The ends were cut back, 5 bases at V and 3 bases at J, with 16 bases in the middle. In DNA, the CDR3 is TGTGCCAGCAGCCCCCTACAGGGTAAGGACACTGAAGCTTTCTTT. This codes for CASSPLQGKDTEAFF.

The V gene is TRBV29-1, the J gene TRBJ1-1; D not certain. The CDR3 totals 13 residues. The V end was cut by 1 base, the J end by 5 bases, with 11 bases between. From germline, CDR1 is SQVTM and CDR2 ANQGSEA. This chain's CDR3 is CSVEGEGGTEAFF. The DNA of the CDR3 is TGCAGCGTTGAAGGGGAGGGAGGGACTGAAGCTTTCTTT.

There are many counts of this clonotype. V gene TRBV19 combines with J gene TRBJ2-5; D unresolved. The CDR3 is 13 amino acids. V was trimmed by 3 bases and J by 0 bases, leaving 5 bases between them. Germline-derived CDR1 and CDR2 are LNHDA and SQIVND (reference sequence). CDR3 region: CASSIGYQETQYF. The CDR3 DNA is TGTGCCAGTAGTATTGGGTACCAAGAGACCCAGTACTTC.

This clonotype was detected only a few times. The J gene is TRBJ1-5, the V gene TRBV4-1; D gene ambiguous. This CDR3 has 15 amino acids. Trimming pared 4 bases from V and 1 base from J, leaving 11 bases between. Germline assignment: CDR1 MGHRA and CDR2 YSYEKL. CDR3 sequence reads: CASSPREGSNQPQHF. CDR3 DNA sequence: TGCGCCAGCAGCCCCCGTGAGGGAAGCAATCAGCCCCAGCATTTT.

This clonotype was detected many times. CDR3 loop: CASRGQGKPYEQYF. The CDR3 DNA sequence: TGTGCCAGCAGGGGACAGGGCAAGCCCTACGAGCAGTACTTC. The V gene is TRBV6-1, the J gene TRBJ2-7; 9 bases are shared with TRBD1. V gave up 6 bases and J gave up 2 bases; unmatched junction bases: 5. Germline CDR1 and CDR2: MNHNS and SASEGT. This CDR3 has 14 residues.

This clonotype showed up many times. The chain uses TRBV7-9 and TRBJ1-1; TRBD1 might be the D (5 bases). Germline V gene sequence: CDR1 SEHNR, CDR2 FQNEAQ (reference sequence). Between the trimmed V and J ends, which lost 2 bases and 4 bases, there was a span of 8 bases. There are 13 residues in the CDR3. In DNA form, the CDR3 reads TGTGCCAGCAGCTTACGACAGATCACTGAAGCTTTCTTT. It is translated as CASSLRQITEAFF.

This clonotype was counted ten times or more. CDR3 coding DNA: TGTGCCAGCAGTCCTCACCATGGGGACAGGGGGCGATTTTTCTTC. Amino acid sequence: CASSPHHGDRGRFFF. The J gene is TRBJ2-1, the V gene TRBV28; TRBD1 matches 12 bases. The CDR3 runs 15 residues. V lost 5 bases, J lost 16 bases, and 15 bases stayed unmatched. The germline V gene has CDR1 MDHEN and CDR2 SYDVKM.